A single sample is the source of the 27 T cell receptor beta chains below, sequenced in a study of CD8 T cells in Susac syndrome. RNA was extracted with the RNeasy kit, and a quantity of 0.5 to 1 ug was reverse transcribed using random hexamers. A single record per CDR3 protein comes from TCRdb applying MiXCR to the immunoSEQ multiplex PCR reads. The data contain 95,000 to 150,000 distinct CDR3 sequences, 96% of them singletons. Source material: CD4+ T cells from PBMCs. These receptors were collected from a human donor with Susac syndrome.

This rearrangement joins TRBV5-1 to TRBJ2-3; D not certain. Trimming took 0 bases from V and 0 from J, leaving 8 bases between them. The CDR3 spans 15 residues. CDR1 and CDR2 from the germline V gene are SGHRS and YFSETQ. CDR3 sequence: CASSLEDASTDTQYF. The DNA of the CDR3 is TGCGCCAGCAGCTTGGAGGACGCTAGCACAGATACGCAGTATTTT.

CDR3 region: CASSLEGQKGQPQHF. Here the CDR3 DNA reads TGCGCCAGCAGCTTGGAGGGACAAAAGGGACAGCCCCAGCATTTT. The rearrangement uses TRBV5-1 and TRBJ1-5, with D tentatively TRBD1 (6 bases). V lost 0 bases to trimming and J lost 7 bases, with 14 bases between them. CDR3 length: 15 amino acids. The V gene's germline CDR1 is SGHRS and CDR2 YFSETQ.

The genes are TRBV24-1 and TRBJ1-5; TRBD1 is a possible D gene (5 bases). V shed 4 bases and J shed 2 bases, with 17 bases lying between them. Germline CDR1 KGHDR, CDR2 SFDVKD. CDR3 length equals 17 residues. The CDR3 coding sequence is TGTGCCACCAGTGACTCTGGGCAGGGTAGGGGCAATCAGCCCCAGCATTTT. As protein: CATSDSGQGRGNQPQHF.

This rearrangement joins TRBV3-1 to TRBJ1-1; 9 bases agree with TRBD1. Trimming cost V 2 bases and J 6 bases; bases outside gene matches: 7. This CDR3 comprises 15 residues. Germline V gene data show CDR1 as LGHDT and CDR2 as YNNKEL (reference sequence). CDR3 protein: CASSQRGQGNPEAFF. The CDR3 DNA reads as TGTGCCAGCAGCCAAAGGGGACAGGGAAACCCTGAAGCTTTCTTT.

The chain employs TRBV29-1 and TRBJ1-1, with TRBD1 identical over 8 bases. V gave up 7 bases and J gave up 11 bases; unmatched junction bases: 12. Germline V gene data show CDR1 as SQVTM and CDR2 as ANQGSEA. The CDR3 contains 12 residues. This CDR3 is CSALTGEVYAFF. CDR3 coding DNA: TGCAGCGCGCTGACAGGGGAGGTCTATGCTTTCTTT.

This clonotype has only one observation. Here the CDR3 DNA reads TGTGCCACCAGTGATTCTAGCGAGGGGTGGACCGGGGAGCTGTTTTTT. It codes for CATSDSSEGWTGELFF. The rearrangement uses TRBV24-1 and TRBJ2-2, with a tentative D call TRBD2 (6 bases). V lost 2 bases to trimming and J lost 5 bases, with 14 bases between them. The CDR3 has 16 amino acids. Germline assignment: CDR1 KGHDR and CDR2 SFDVKD.

This chain uses TRBV7-9 with TRBJ2-6, with D perhaps TRBD1 or TRBD2 (5 bases each). The length of the CDR3 is 15 residues. The germline CDR1 and CDR2 sequences are SEHNR and FQNEAQ (reference sequence). V shed 6 bases and J shed 4 bases, with 13 bases lying between them. The CDR3 DNA is TGTGCCAGCAGATCTGAGGGGACGGGGGCCAACGTCCTGACTTTC. This codes for CASRSEGTGANVLTF.

V gene TRBV29-1 combines with J gene TRBJ2-1; unclear D gene. This CDR3 has 13 amino acids. Trimming pared 6 bases from V and 3 bases from J, leaving 12 bases between. Germline V gene data show CDR1 as SQVTM and CDR2 as ANQGSEA. CDR3 in amino acids: CSVYTEIYNEQFF. The CDR3 bases are TGCAGCGTCTATACAGAGATCTACAATGAGCAGTTCTTC.

The chain uses TRBV6-1 and TRBJ1-1, with 8 bases matching TRBD1. Germline V lookup: CDR1 MNHNS, CDR2 SASEGT. V shed 5 bases and J 7 bases; nucleotides not matched to a gene: 6. The CDR3 runs to 13 residues. CDR3 region: CASSRRDRSEAFF. CDR3 coding DNA: TGTGCCAGCAGTCGCCGGGACAGGAGTGAAGCTTTCTTT.

The gene calls are TRBV12-3 or TRBV12-4 and TRBJ2-1; possibly TRBD1 or TRBD2 for D (6 bases each). This CDR3 is built from 15 residues. V was pared by 2 bases and J by 2 bases, with 10 bases between. The CDR3 DNA is TGTGCCAGCAGTTTATTCCGGGGGCCCTACAATGAGCAGTTCTTC. Translating gives CASSLFRGPYNEQFF.

The chain joins TRBV6-5 to TRBJ2-7, with D perhaps TRBD2 (7 bases). The CDR3 is 15 amino acids. The germline CDR1 and CDR2 sequences are MNHEY and SVGAGI. The V end was cut by 2 bases, the J end by 10 bases, with 21 bases between. DNA of the CDR3: TGTGCCAGCAGTTACATCGGGGGGCGCGGACCGGGACAGTACTTC. Residues: CASSYIGGRGPGQYF.

CDR3 DNA: TGCAGTGCTAGTCCCGGGAGGTCTGAGACCCAGTACTTC. It is translated as CSASPGRSETQYF. The rearrangement joins TRBV20-1 to TRBJ2-5; 7 bases are shared with TRBD2. V gave up 3 bases and J gave up 5 bases; unmatched junction bases: 6. The CDR3 runs 13 residues. Germline V gives CDR1 DFQATT, CDR2 SNEGSKA (reference sequence).

V usage is TRBV18 and J usage is TRBJ2-7; TRBD1 matches 9 bases. This CDR3 comprises 16 residues. The V gene's germline CDR1 is KGHSH and CDR2 LQKENI. Trimming cost V 5 bases and J 5 bases; bases outside gene matches: 13. Here the CDR3 DNA reads TGTGCCAGCTCAGCCGGGACAGGGCCCTATATGAACGAGCAGTACTTC. Translated, it gives CASSAGTGPYMNEQYF.

V usage is TRBV20-1 and J usage is TRBJ2-1; 14 nucleotides match TRBD2. In germline, CDR1 is DFQATT, CDR2 SNEGSKA (reference sequence). Trimming took 5 bases from V and 8 from J; bases not matched to a gene: 5. The CDR3 covers 14 residues. The DNA for the CDR3 is TGCAGTGCTGCGACTAGCGGGAGGGCGGATGAGCAGTTCTTC. Its translation: CSAATSGRADEQFF.

The CDR3, as DNA: TGCAGTGCCCGCGTGCCCGGGAGAGGGGTCGGGGAGCTGTTTTTT. The encoded protein is CSARVPGRGVGELFF. The genes are TRBV20-1 and TRBJ2-2; weak D call: TRBD2 (6 bases). The germline V gene encodes CDR1 DFQATT and CDR2 SNEGSKA (reference sequence). The CDR3 length is 15 residues. V was cut by 6 bases and J by 7 bases, with 21 bases left in between.

The chain is built from TRBV4-3 and TRBJ2-2; no clear D gene. The V gene lost 4 bases and the J gene lost 1 base, with 10 bases spanning the gap. This CDR3 has 15 amino acids. Germline-derived CDR1 and CDR2 are LGHNA and YSLEER. DNA of the CDR3: TGCGCCAGCAGCCCCGGGTACGGGAACACCGGGGAGCTGTTTTTT. Protein sequence: CASSPGYGNTGELFF.

This chain joins TRBV20-1 and TRBJ2-1; TRBD2 agrees at 7 bases. The CDR3 is 15 amino acids. The germline V gene encodes CDR1 DFQATT and CDR2 SNEGSKA (reference sequence). V lost 0 bases to trimming and J lost 7 bases; unmatched junction nucleotides: 9. For the CDR3, the DNA is TGCAGTGCTAGAGATCCCCGGCGGGAGAGTAATGAGCAGTTCTTC. Encoded protein: CSARDPRRESNEQFF.

As to this clonotype: At one end, the junction sequence differs from germline, possibly due to a read error. V usage is TRBV24-1 and J usage is TRBJ1-1; D gene ambiguous. This CDR3 has 11 amino acids. The germline gives CDR1 KGHDR, CDR2 SFDVKD. In nucleotides, the CDR3 is TGTGCCACCAGTGATGGTCCTGGCTTTCTCTTT. Its translation is CATSDGPGFLF.

The chain has TRBV3-1 and TRBJ2-7; the match to TRBD2 covers 11 bases. V lost 6 bases, J lost 4 bases, and 2 bases stayed unmatched. The CDR3 is made up of 13 amino acids. Per the germline V gene, CDR1 is LGHDT and CDR2 is YNNKEL (reference sequence). This CDR3 reads CASSGTSGYEQYF. As DNA, the CDR3 is TGTGCCAGCAGTGGGACTAGCGGATACGAGCAGTACTTC.

V usage is TRBV20-1 and J usage is TRBJ2-7; D remains ambiguous. Deletions cut 4 bases from V and 4 bases from J, with 11 bases between. This CDR3 contains 12 residues. In germline, CDR1 is DFQATT, CDR2 SNEGSKA (reference sequence). CDR3 DNA sequence: TGCAGTGCTAACCCTAGTATGTACGAGCAGTACTTC. This gives the protein CSANPSMYEQYF.

The rearrangement links TRBV14 to TRBJ2-1, with a weak D call TRBD2 (5 bases). CDR3 size: 13 residues. With 4 bases removed from V and 4 bases from J, the gap between germline ends came to 8 bases. Germline loops: CDR1 SGHDN, CDR2 FVKESK. CDR3 sequence reads: CASSLLVYNEQFF. DNA for the CDR3: TGTGCCAGCAGCCTACTAGTTTACAATGAGCAGTTCTTC.

This clonotype was seen once. The rearrangement links TRBV7-8 to TRBJ1-2, with TRBD1 identical over 7 bases. The V segment lost 1 base and the J segment 4 bases; nucleotides outside the gene matches: 9. CDR1 and CDR2 (germline): SGHVS, FQNEAQ. CDR3 length: 16 residues. The CDR3: CASSLVRAGGAYGYTF. The CDR3, as DNA: TGTGCCAGCAGCTTAGTTCGGGCAGGGGGGGCCTATGGCTACACCTTC.

The rearrangement links TRBV25-1 to TRBJ2-7; 7 bases fit TRBD1. The ends lost 5 bases at V and 6 bases at J; junction bases unmatched: 13. Germline V gives CDR1 MGHDK, CDR2 SYGVNS. The CDR3 has 15 amino acids. CDR3 protein: CASSPPGTAAFEQYF. For the CDR3, the DNA is TGTGCCAGCAGTCCCCCCGGGACAGCTGCCTTCGAGCAGTACTTC.

The rearrangement links TRBV7-2 to TRBJ2-7, with 8 positions matching TRBD1. Germline CDR1 and CDR2: SGHTA and FQGNSA. Unmatched junction bases numbered 5, after V lost 1 base and J lost 3 bases. The CDR3 sequence is 15 residues long. This chain's CDR3 is CASSLGTGRFYEQYF. CDR3 nucleotide sequence: TGTGCCAGCAGCTTAGGGACAGGGAGGTTCTACGAGCAGTACTTC.

The rearrangement joins TRBV6-2 or TRBV6-3 to TRBJ2-5; D unresolved. Germline V lookup: CDR1 MNHEY, CDR2 SVGEGT. The CDR3 contains 12 residues. V was cut by 5 bases and J by 5 bases, with 9 bases left in between. CDR3 sequence (DNA): TGTGCCAGCAGTCCCGTCTCTGAGACCCAGTACTTC. Protein product: CASSPVSETQYF.

As regards this clonotype: Compared with germline, one end of the junction differs, possibly owing to a read error. The chain couples TRBV29-1 to TRBJ2-5; TRBD2 is a possible D gene (6 bases). Germline V gene data show CDR1 as SQVTM and CDR2 as ANQGSEA. This CDR3 region has 16 residues. The DNA for the CDR3 is TGCACCGTTTCCATCGGAGGGGAAATTCTCCAAGAGACCCAGTACTTC. Translation gives CTVSIGGEILQETQYF.

The chain couples TRBV12-3 or TRBV12-4 to TRBJ2-2, with D possibly matching TRBD1 (5 bases). The CDR3 length is 15 residues. The V gene lost 5 bases and the J gene lost 1 base, with 11 bases spanning the gap. The CDR3, as DNA: TGTGCCAGCAGTGCACGACAGAAGAACACCGGGGAGCTGTTTTTT. This codes for CASSARQKNTGELFF.